Presented here are 28 T cell receptor beta chains from one specimen sequenced in a study of early T cells in non-severe SARS-CoV-2 infection. TCRdb analysed the 5' RACE reads with MiXCR anew, one entry per CDR3 protein. The table records about 60,000 distinct CDR3 sequences, about 9.8% of them present only once. Sequencing was done on a sample of whole blood. These receptors were collected from an adult who was a healthcare worker with PCR-confirmed SARS-CoV-2 infection or an uninfected control (not recorded which).

This clonotype was detected ten times or more. The chain is built from TRBV4-3 and TRBJ1-2; D remains unclear. The CDR3 has 16 amino acids. The V end lost 0 bases, the J end lost 4 bases, and 15 bases lay between the germline ends. Germline loops: CDR1 LGHNA, CDR2 YSLEER. The CDR3 loop is CASSQEGGALGYGYTF. The CDR3 DNA reads TGCGCCAGCAGCCAAGAGGGAGGAGCCCTTGGCTATGGCTACACCTTC.

This clonotype was seen ten or more times. This chain's CDR3 is CASSSAGPLAWEQYF. The CDR3 coding sequence is TGTGCCAGCAGCTCTGCGGGACCACTTGCCTGGGAGCAGTACTTC. The rearrangement links TRBV7-9 to TRBJ2-7; tentatively, D is TRBD2 (6 bases). Germline V gives CDR1 SEHNR, CDR2 FQNEAQ (reference sequence). CDR3 length: 15 residues. V was cut by 4 bases and J by 7 bases, with 20 bases left in between.

In its sample, this clonotype was seen many times. The CDR3 DNA follows: TGTGCCAGCAGCTTACTGCCCAGCTACAATGAGCAGTTCTTC. Translation gives CASSLLPSYNEQFF. The chain is built from TRBV7-2 and TRBJ2-1; the D is unclear. CDR1 is SGHTA, CDR2 FQGNSA, per germline. The CDR3 is 14 residues long. V was shortened by 2 bases and J by 3 bases, with 8 bases between the two germline ends.

This clonotype appeared many times. The chain is built from TRBV12-3 or TRBV12-4 and TRBJ2-7, with D unresolved. The CDR3 consists of 12 residues. The V gene lost 3 bases and the J gene lost 12 bases, with 15 bases spanning the gap. CDR3 protein: CASSFQAGQPYF. The CDR3 region has the DNA TGTGCCAGCAGTTTCCAAGCCGGGCAGCCGTACTTC.

This clonotype was seen at least ten times. J is TRBJ2-2 and V is TRBV9, with a possible D match to TRBD2 (5 bases). V lost 4 bases to trimming and J lost 3 bases, with 19 bases between them. The CDR3 has 17 amino acids. Per germline, CDR1 SGDLS and CDR2 YYNGEE. DNA of the CDR3: TGTGCCAGCAGCCGAGGACTTTCGGTTGATGACACCGGGGAGCTGTTTTTT. Translation: CASSRGLSVDDTGELFF. Full variable domain (missing parts from reference TRBV9 and TRBJ2-2): DSGVTQTPKHLITATGQRVTLRCSPRSGDLSVYWYQQSLDQGLQFLIQYYNGEERAKGNILERFSAQQFPDLHSELNLSSLELGDSALYFCASSRGLSVDDTGELFFGEGSRLTVL.

This clonotype has ten or more counts. This rearrangement joins TRBV9 to TRBJ2-7; no reliable D call. Trimming pared 0 bases from V and 1 base from J, leaving 14 bases between. Per the germline V gene, CDR1 is SGDLS and CDR2 is YYNGEE. This CDR3 has 16 amino acids. CDR3 residues: CASSVGVLRPSYEQYF. CDR3 sequence (DNA): TGTGCCAGCAGCGTAGGGGTGTTAAGGCCGTCCTACGAGCAGTACTTC.

The genes are TRBV3-1 and TRBJ2-1; D is possibly TRBD1 or TRBD2 (6 bases each). CDR1 LGHDT and CDR2 YNNKEL come from the germline V gene (reference sequence). Deletions cut 1 base from V and 7 bases from J, with 23 bases between. This CDR3 spans 18 amino acids. In DNA, the CDR3 is TGTGCCAGCAGCCAAGGAGGGGGGTTCGGTCAAGGGAGGAATGAGCAGTTCTTC. Protein: CASSQGGGFGQGRNEQFF.

There are a few counts of this clonotype. The V and J genes are TRBV9 and TRBJ2-7; D may match TRBD1 or TRBD2 (5 bases each). The CDR3 totals 14 residues. Germline V gene data show CDR1 as SGDLS and CDR2 as YYNGEE. V was cut by 4 bases and J by 2 bases, with 13 bases left in between. The CDR3 reads CASSTGPWAYEQYF. The CDR3 DNA is TGTGCCAGCAGCACGGGGCCCTGGGCCTACGAGCAGTACTTC.

Ten or more counts support this clonotype. Its ends do not fully match the called genes, so a read error is possible. V is TRBV28 and J is TRBJ1-1; no clear D. The CDR3 is 12 amino acids. Germline lookup yields CDR1 MDHEN and CDR2 SYDVKM. The CDR3 DNA is TGTGCCAGCAGTTTAATTTCCCGCCCCGCCGTCTTT. It is translated as CASSLISRPAVF.

The chain combines TRBV28 with TRBJ1-1; tentative D call: TRBD1 (5 bases). Trimming removed 6 bases at V and 10 bases at J, with 21 bases between. Germline V gene data show CDR1 as MDHEN and CDR2 as SYDVKM. The CDR3 has 14 amino acids. The DNA for the CDR3 is TGTGCCAGCAGCCTCCGGGGCGGCCCCACGGGAGCTTTCTTT. This encodes CASSLRGGPTGAFF.

The rearrangement uses TRBV4-3 and TRBJ2-5; possible D gene TRBD1, 5 bases. Germline loops: CDR1 LGHNA, CDR2 YSLEER. CDR3 size: 18 residues. The ends were cut back, 0 bases at V and 0 bases at J, with 17 bases in the middle. In nucleotides, the CDR3 is TGCGCCAGCAGCCAAGACCCCCCAGGGCAGATCTACCAAGAGACCCAGTACTTC. It yields the protein CASSQDPPGQIYQETQYF.

This clonotype was counted many times. The CDR3 spells CSARGAPNTEAFF. Written as DNA, the CDR3 is TGCAGTGCTAGAGGGGCCCCGAACACTGAAGCTTTCTTT. The chain is built from TRBV20-1 and TRBJ1-1; D call uncertain. The V and J ends lost 1 base and 1 base respectively, with 7 bases between them. Germline CDR1 DFQATT, CDR2 SNEGSKA (reference sequence). CDR3 length equals 13 residues.

The sample holds a few counts of this clonotype. V usage is TRBV13 and J usage is TRBJ1-2; no clear D. V dropped 5 bases and J dropped 1 base, with 11 bases sitting between them. This CDR3 is 14 amino acids long. Per germline, CDR1 PRHDT and CDR2 FYEKMQ (reference sequence). For the CDR3, the DNA is TGTGCCAGCAGCATTTCACCGGATAACTATGGCTACACCTTC. Translating it yields CASSISPDNYGYTF.

This clonotype was seen repeatedly, ten times or more. The rearrangement joins TRBV7-3 to TRBJ2-5; 8 bases are shared with TRBD1. Trimming removed 5 bases from V and 4 bases from J; junction bases left unmatched: 12. CDR1 and CDR2 from the germline V gene are SGHTA and FQGTGA. The CDR3 sequence is 16 residues long. CDR3 loop: CASSRGQGGMVETQYF. CDR3 sequence (DNA): TGTGCCAGCAGCCGCGGACAGGGTGGGATGGTAGAGACCCAGTACTTC.

There are a few counts of this clonotype. CDR3 residues: CASSLGRRGGSSYNEQFF. CDR3 sequence (DNA): TGTGCCAGCAGCTTAGGGCGGCGTGGGGGCAGCTCCTACAATGAGCAGTTCTTC. The rearrangement joins TRBV7-8 to TRBJ2-1, with a possible D match to TRBD1 (6 bases). Germline loops: CDR1 SGHVS, CDR2 FQNEAQ. The CDR3 runs to 18 residues. The germline V and J ends were trimmed by 1 base and 0 bases, with 16 bases remaining between them.

In its sample, this clonotype was seen many times. J is TRBJ1-5 and V is TRBV28; no definite D call. Trimming removed 7 bases from V and 9 bases from J, with 13 bases in between. The germline gives CDR1 MDHEN, CDR2 SYDVKM. The CDR3 contains 12 residues. For the CDR3, the DNA is TGTGCCAGCACGAGTAGATGGGGGCCCCAGCATTTT. Amino acid sequence: CASTSRWGPQHF.

This clonotype has a handful of counts. The J gene is TRBJ1-6, the V gene TRBV7-2; maybe TRBD1 (5 bases). CDR1 SGHTA and CDR2 FQGNSA come from the germline V gene. Trimming shortened V by 5 bases and J by 10 bases, and 15 bases separated the two germline ends. This CDR3 region has 14 residues. DNA for the CDR3: TGTGCCAGCAGCCCGGTCGGGGGGAACTCACCCCTCCACTTT. This encodes CASSPVGGNSPLHF.

This clonotype was seen many times. The rearrangement uses TRBV2 and TRBJ1-1; tentative D call: TRBD1 (5 bases). Trimming cost V 3 bases and J 0 bases, with 14 bases left between them. The CDR3 spans 16 residues. CDR1 SNHLY and CDR2 FYNNEI come from the germline V gene. This CDR3 reads CASSENGGVMNTEAFF. The CDR3 nucleotides read TGTGCCAGCAGTGAGAATGGGGGAGTGATGAACACTGAAGCTTTCTTT.

This clonotype was seen only a few times. This sequence joins TRBV29-1 and TRBJ1-1, with 8 bases identical to TRBD1. The CDR3 sequence is 12 residues long. V lost 4 bases to trimming and J lost 4 bases; unmatched junction nucleotides: 2. CDR1 SQVTM and CDR2 ANQGSEA come from the germline V gene. CDR3: CSVVRGLTEAFF. The CDR3 DNA reads TGCAGCGTTGTCAGGGGGCTCACTGAAGCTTTCTTT.

The V gene is TRBV6-2 or TRBV6-3, the J gene TRBJ2-1; D is unclear. The length of the CDR3 is 12 residues. CDR1 MNHEY and CDR2 SVGEGT come from the germline V gene. V was pared by 3 bases and J by 11 bases, with 11 bases between. DNA of the CDR3: TGTGCCAGCAGTTATACGACGGATAAGCAGTTCTTC. The encoded protein is CASSYTTDKQFF.

This chain connects TRBV28 to TRBJ1-1, with a tentative D call TRBD1 (5 bases). Trimming took off 5 bases at V and 5 bases at J, with 15 bases between the two ends. Germline V gene sequence: CDR1 MDHEN, CDR2 SYDVKM. The CDR3 is 14 amino acids. CDR3 residues: CASSPGTGGTEAFF. For the CDR3, the DNA is TGTGCCAGCAGTCCGGGGACGGGAGGGACTGAAGCTTTCTTT.

This clonotype has a handful of counts. J is TRBJ2-2 and V is TRBV12-3 or TRBV12-4; D ambiguous. V shed 11 bases and J shed 0 bases, with 13 bases lying between them. There are 14 residues in the CDR3. The DNA of the CDR3 is TGTGCCGCCTCCCGCATTTCGAACACCGGGGAGCTGTTTTTT. It specifies CAASRISNTGELFF.

The table lists this clonotype with many counts. The rearrangement joins TRBV28 to TRBJ2-1, with 11 nucleotides matching TRBD1. CDR3 length: 15 residues. Losses at the gene ends were 6 bases for V and 7 bases for J; bases not matched to a gene: 8. CDR1 and CDR2 (germline): MDHEN, SYDVKM. The DNA of the CDR3 is TGTGCCAGCAGACCCGGGACAGGGGGGTGGAATGAGCAGTTCTTC. Encoded protein: CASRPGTGGWNEQFF.

This clonotype came up many times. This chain joins TRBV7-9 and TRBJ1-5; possibly TRBD1 for D (5 bases). This CDR3 contains 14 residues. V was pared by 5 bases and J by 7 bases, with 15 bases between. CDR1 and CDR2 from the germline V gene are SEHNR and FQNEAQ (reference sequence). Here the CDR3 DNA reads TGTGCCAGCAGCCCGTCTCCCGGGGGACAGCCCCAGCATTTT. This translates into CASSPSPGGQPQHF.

This clonotype was picked up many times. V gene TRBV4-1 combines with J gene TRBJ2-1; TRBD2 matches 10 bases. The CDR3 is 17 residues long. V shed 4 bases, J shed 0 bases, and the junction held 6 bases outside the gene matches. Germline values: CDR1 MGHRA, CDR2 YSYEKL. The DNA for the CDR3 is TGCGCCAGCAGCCGTACTAGCGGGACCCCCTCCTACAATGAGCAGTTCTTC. This gives the protein CASSRTSGTPSYNEQFF.

In this sample, this clonotype turned up many times. The genes are TRBV5-1 and TRBJ2-1, with a tentative D call TRBD2 (6 bases). V gave up 5 bases and J gave up 0 bases, with 24 bases separating them. CDR3 length: 19 amino acids. Germline CDR1 reads SGHRS; CDR2 reads YFSETQ. In DNA, the CDR3 is TGCGCCAGCAGTCGGAGCGGACTACGCCGTCTGAGCTCCTACAATGAGCAGTTCTTC. Protein: CASSRSGLRRLSSYNEQFF.

This clonotype has a count of ten or more. The J gene is TRBJ1-1, the V gene TRBV6-1; D is possibly TRBD1 (5 bases). The CDR3 extends over 13 amino acids. V was shortened by 6 bases and J by 5 bases, with 13 bases between the two germline ends. Germline-derived CDR1 and CDR2 are MNHNS and SASEGT. CDR3 sequence: CASRAGIRTEAFF. The CDR3 DNA is TGTGCCAGCAGAGCAGGGATTAGGACTGAAGCTTTCTTT.

The chain employs TRBV7-9 and TRBJ1-1; TRBD1 might be the D (5 bases). V was trimmed by 0 bases and J by 8 bases, leaving 10 bases between them. The CDR3 is 13 amino acids. Germline CDR1 SEHNR, CDR2 FQNEAQ (reference sequence). The CDR3 DNA is TGTGCCAGCAGCTTAGCGGCGGAGGGGGAAGCTTTCTTT. It codes for CASSLAAEGEAFF.